This T cell receptor beta chain was identified during a study of technical replicates of blood from a few donors. CDR1 and CDR2 (germline): SNHLY, FYNNEI. V shed 4 bases, J shed 4 bases, and the junction held 30 bases outside the gene matches. The CDR3 consists of 24 residues. Clones were read by immunoSEQ multiplex PCR, and TCRdb kept only the in-frame ones, dropping some. This table has over 15,000 clones, about nine tenths appearing once. The sample comprised PBMCs. This TCR came from a human donor in good health. The rearrangement uses TRBV2 and TRBJ2-7, with 14 nucleotides matching TRBD2. The chain's CDR3 is CASSVPGRGSEPGLAGESLYEQYF. CDR3 coding DNA: TGTGCCAGCAGTGTCCCGGGCAGGGGGAGTGAACCGGGACTAGCGGGAGAAAGTCTATACGAGCAGTACTTC.